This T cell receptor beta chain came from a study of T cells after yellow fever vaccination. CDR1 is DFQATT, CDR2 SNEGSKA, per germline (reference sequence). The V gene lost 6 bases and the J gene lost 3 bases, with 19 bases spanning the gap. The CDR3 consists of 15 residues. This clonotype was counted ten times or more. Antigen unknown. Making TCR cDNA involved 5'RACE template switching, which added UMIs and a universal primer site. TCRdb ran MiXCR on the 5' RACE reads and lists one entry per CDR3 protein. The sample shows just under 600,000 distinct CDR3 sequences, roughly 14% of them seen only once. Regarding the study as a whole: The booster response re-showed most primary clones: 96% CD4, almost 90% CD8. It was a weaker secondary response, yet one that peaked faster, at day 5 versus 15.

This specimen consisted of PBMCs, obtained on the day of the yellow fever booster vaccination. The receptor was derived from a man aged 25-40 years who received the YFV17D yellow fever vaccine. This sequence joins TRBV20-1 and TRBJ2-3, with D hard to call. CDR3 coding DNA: TGCAGTGCCCTCAAAAGGCTTGCCAGTACAGATACGCAGTATTTT. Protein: CSALKRLASTDTQYF.